Below are 15 T cell receptor beta chains sequenced from a single sample in a study of T cell repertoires in cytomegalovirus infection. TCRdb re-called the reads with MiXCR, one entry per CDR3 protein. The sample consists of 370,000 or so distinct CDR3 sequences, about 34% of them appearing once. Their cognate antigens are unknown. The sequenced sample was cultured PBMCs, obtained from culture after CMV antigen stimulation. These receptors all stem from a human donor in good health (CMV status not recorded). Some clones in this sample may be carry-over from other donors' samples.

The chain couples TRBV7-8 to TRBJ2-5; the match to TRBD2 covers 10 bases. With V trimmed by 2 bases and J by 2 bases, 5 bases remained unmatched. The CDR3 is made up of 16 amino acids. Germline CDR1 SGHVS, CDR2 FQNEAQ. The CDR3 DNA follows: TGTGCCAGCAGCTTATCTGGACTAGCGGAGCAAGAGACCCAGTACTTC. Translating gives CASSLSGLAEQETQYF.

The genes are TRBV12-3 or TRBV12-4 and TRBJ2-5; 7 nucleotides match TRBD2. CDR3 length: 16 amino acids. The J segment lost 0 bases and the V segment lost 3 bases, leaving 7 bases of the junction unmatched. CDR3 sequence (DNA): TGTGCCAGCAGTTTTAGGCTAGCGGCAAACCAAGAGACCCAGTACTTC. Residues: CASSFRLAANQETQYF.

This clonotype was counted a single time. The DNA for the CDR3 is TGTGCCTGGCACCAGAGCTCCTACAATGAGCAGTTCTTC. Its translation is CAWHQSSYNEQFF. The chain recombines TRBV30 with TRBJ2-1; the D is unclear. The CDR3 length is 13 residues. Trimming removed 5 bases from V and 0 bases from J, with 8 bases in between. Germline lookup yields CDR1 GTSNPN and CDR2 SVGIG (reference sequence).

This clonotype was found a few times. This rearrangement joins TRBV7-3 to TRBJ2-5, with 7 bases aligning to TRBD2. Germline CDR1 is SGHTA and CDR2 is FQGTGA. CDR3 length equals 13 residues. With V trimmed by 2 bases and J by 7 bases, 4 bases remained unmatched. CDR3 residues: CASSLDWGGTQYF. The DNA for the CDR3 is TGTGCCAGCAGCTTAGACTGGGGGGGGACCCAGTACTTC.

This chain joins TRBV24-1 and TRBJ1-2, with TRBD1 as a possible D gene (5 bases). CDR3 size: 14 residues. V was cut by 3 bases and J by 4 bases, with 11 bases left in between. Germline V gene data show CDR1 as KGHDR and CDR2 as SFDVKD. In DNA, the CDR3 is TGTGCCACCAGTGATAACAGGATTTCCTATGGCTACACCTTC. It translates to CATSDNRISYGYTF.

J is TRBJ1-4 and V is TRBV7-6; D possibly corresponds to TRBD1 (5 bases). Per germline, CDR1 SGHVS and CDR2 FNYEAQ. The CDR3 has 16 residues. The V and J ends lost 4 bases and 0 bases respectively, with 12 bases between them. In DNA form, the CDR3 reads TGTGCCAGCAGCTCCCTGGACACCCCAACTAATGAAAAACTGTTTTTT. Its protein is CASSSLDTPTNEKLFF. Combining the CDR3 with reference TRBV7-6 and TRBJ1-4 gives the whole variable domain GAGVSQSPRYKVTKRGQDVALRCDPISGHVSLYWYRQALGQGPEFLTYFNYEAQQDKSGLPNDRFSAERPEGSISTLTIQRTEQRDSAMYRCASSSLDTPTNEKLFFGSGTQLSVL.

This clonotype was observed a handful of times. The V call is TRBV19, the J call TRBJ2-6; D gene unclear. The V gene lost 7 bases and the J gene lost 0 bases, with 19 bases spanning the gap. Germline CDR1 and CDR2: LNHDA and SQIVND (reference sequence). The CDR3 spans 18 residues. The CDR3 sequence is CASKPLGLDGSGANVLTF. DNA of the CDR3: TGTGCCAGTAAACCCCTCGGTCTCGATGGCTCTGGGGCCAACGTCCTGACTTTC.

The V call is TRBV19, the J call TRBJ2-3, with no clear D. This CDR3 has 13 residues. V gave up 5 bases and J gave up 5 bases, with 11 bases separating them. CDR1 is LNHDA and CDR2 is SQIVND in the germline V gene (reference sequence). The CDR3 region has the DNA TGTGCCAGTAGTGATGCCACCGTAGATACGCAGTATTTT. It encodes CASSDATVDTQYF.

The chain has TRBV11-2 and TRBJ2-7, with 13 bases that match TRBD2. The germline CDR1 and CDR2 sequences are SGHAT and FQNNGV. V was pared by 5 bases and J by 5 bases, with 9 bases of the junction left unmatched. The CDR3 sequence is 16 residues long. CDR3 region: CASSLRTSGRRDEQYV. The CDR3 DNA sequence: TGTGCCAGCAGCCTCCGGACTAGCGGGAGACGGGACGAGCAGTACGTC.

The table lists this clonotype with a few counts. The rearrangement uses TRBV5-1 and TRBJ2-2; TRBD1 agrees at 9 bases. Germline loops: CDR1 SGHRS, CDR2 YFSETQ. The CDR3 sequence is 14 residues long. The ends lost 4 bases at V and 4 bases at J; junction bases unmatched: 2. The CDR3 reads CASSRTGVTGELFF. The CDR3 coding sequence is TGCGCCAGCAGCCGGACAGGGGTCACCGGGGAGCTGTTTTTT. Filled out from reference TRBV5-1 and TRBJ2-2, the complete variable domain reads KAGVTQTPRYLIKTRGQQVTLSCSPISGHRSVSWYQQTPGQGLQFLFEYFSETQRNKGNFPGRFSGRQFSNSRSEMNVSTLELGDSALYLCASSRTGVTGELFFGEGSRLTVL.

This clonotype was recorded a few times. The chain uses TRBV20-1 and TRBJ1-6; weak D call: TRBD1 (5 bases). The CDR3 has 12 amino acids. V gave up 1 base and J gave up 11 bases, with 9 bases separating them. Germline CDR1 is DFQATT and CDR2 is SNEGSKA (reference sequence). The CDR3 sequence is CSARASGAPLHF. CDR3 bases: TGCAGTGCTAGAGCGTCGGGGGCACCCCTCCACTTT.

This sequence joins TRBV20-1 and TRBJ2-1; TRBD2 aligns across 12 bases. J lost 5 bases, V lost 5 bases, and 4 bases had no gene match. The CDR3 is 14 amino acids. The germline V gene has CDR1 DFQATT and CDR2 SNEGSKA (reference sequence). The CDR3 nucleotides read TGCAGTGCTCTAGCGGGAGGGGGCCACAATGAGCAGTTCTTC. As protein: CSALAGGGHNEQFF.

The chain is built from TRBV14 and TRBJ2-7; D unresolved. Trimming stripped 1 base from V and 0 bases from J, with 19 bases between. The CDR3 loop spans 18 amino acids. From germline, CDR1 is SGHDN and CDR2 FVKESK. CDR3 DNA: TGTGCCAGCAGCCAAGGAAGGTTGAACAGCTGCAGCTCCTACGAGCAGTACGTC. Translated, it gives CASSQGRLNSCSSYEQYV.

This clonotype was detected many times. This chain uses TRBV7-9 with TRBJ2-5, with D tentatively TRBD1 (6 bases). This CDR3 region has 13 residues. Between the trimmed V and J ends, which lost 5 bases and 2 bases, there was a span of 9 bases. CDR1 and CDR2 (germline): SEHNR, FQNEAQ (reference sequence). CDR3 protein: CASSIGQQETQYF. As DNA, the CDR3 is TGTGCCAGCAGCATCGGACAGCAAGAGACCCAGTACTTC.

The chain employs TRBV2 and TRBJ2-6; 7 bases are a match to TRBD1. Germline CDR1 is SNHLY and CDR2 is FYNNEI. The CDR3 extends over 16 amino acids. V shed 4 bases, J shed 2 bases, and the junction held 5 bases outside the gene matches. The DNA of the CDR3 is TGTGCCAGCAGTGTTCACAGGGGTCCTGGGGCCAACGTCCTGACTTTC. This gives the protein CASSVHRGPGANVLTF.